The sequence of this TCR beta chain was determined in a study of T cell repertoires in aging, cancer and after chemotherapy. This clonotype was picked up a small number of times. Peripheral blood genomic DNA, not sorted cells or RNA, was the template. Multiplex touch-down PCR with TRB-A/B primers amplified rearranged V-D-J TRB sequences. TCRdb called the multiplex PCR reads again in MiXCR, with one record for every CDR3 protein. The table records some 10,000 distinct CDR3 sequences, around two fifths of them present only once. The sequencing sample was made of blood. The sequence derives from a human donor in good health.

CDR3 bases: TGTGCCAGCAGCCAGGGACAGGCTAAGCAGTTCTTC. This translates into CASSQGQAKQFF. The chain links TRBV6-5 to TRBJ2-1; 8 nucleotides line up with TRBD1. This CDR3 comprises 12 residues. V trimming: 6 bases; J trimming: 11 bases; junction bases outside the gene matches: 6. The V gene's germline CDR1 is MNHEY and CDR2 SVGAGI.